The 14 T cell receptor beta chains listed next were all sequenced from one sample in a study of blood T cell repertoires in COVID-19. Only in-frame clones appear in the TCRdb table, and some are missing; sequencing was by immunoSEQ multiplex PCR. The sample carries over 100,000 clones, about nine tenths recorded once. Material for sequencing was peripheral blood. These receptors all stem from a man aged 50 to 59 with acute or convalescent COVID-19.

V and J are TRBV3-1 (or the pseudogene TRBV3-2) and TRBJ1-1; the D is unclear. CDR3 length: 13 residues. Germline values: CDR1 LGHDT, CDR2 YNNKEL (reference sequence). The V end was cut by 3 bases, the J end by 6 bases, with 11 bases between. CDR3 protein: CASSHEARSEAFF. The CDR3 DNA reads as TGTGCCAGCAGCCACGAAGCTAGGTCTGAAGCTTTCTTT.

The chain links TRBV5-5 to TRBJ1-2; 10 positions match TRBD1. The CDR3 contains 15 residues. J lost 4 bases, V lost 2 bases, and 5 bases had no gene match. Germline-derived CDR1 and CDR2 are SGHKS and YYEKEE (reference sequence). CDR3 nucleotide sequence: TGTGCCAGCAGCTTAAGCCGGGACAGGGGCTATGGCTACACCTTC. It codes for CASSLSRDRGYGYTF. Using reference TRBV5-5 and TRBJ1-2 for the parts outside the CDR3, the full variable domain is DAGVTQSPTHLIKTRGQQVTLRCSPISGHKSVSWYQQVLGQGPQFIFQYYEKEERGRGNFPDRFSARQFPNYSSELNVNALLLGDSALYLCASSLSRDRGYGYTFGSGTRLTVV.

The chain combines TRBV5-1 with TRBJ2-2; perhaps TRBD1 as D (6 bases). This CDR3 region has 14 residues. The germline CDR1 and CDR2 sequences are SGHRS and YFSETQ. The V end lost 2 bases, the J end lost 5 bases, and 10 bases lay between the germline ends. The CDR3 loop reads CASSLGQFTGELFF. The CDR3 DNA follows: TGCGCCAGCAGCTTAGGACAGTTTACCGGGGAGCTGTTTTTT.

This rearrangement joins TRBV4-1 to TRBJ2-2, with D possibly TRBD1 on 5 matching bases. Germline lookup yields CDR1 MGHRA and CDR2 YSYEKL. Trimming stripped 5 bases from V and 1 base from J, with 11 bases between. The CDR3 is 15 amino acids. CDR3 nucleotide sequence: TGCGCCAGCAGCTCCACAGGATTGAACACCGGGGAGCTGTTTTTT. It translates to CASSSTGLNTGELFF.

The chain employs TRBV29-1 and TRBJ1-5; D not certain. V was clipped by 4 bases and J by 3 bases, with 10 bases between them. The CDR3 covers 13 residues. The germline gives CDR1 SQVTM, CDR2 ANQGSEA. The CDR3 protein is CSVAVAPNQPQHF. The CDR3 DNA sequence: TGCAGCGTTGCAGTGGCCCCCAATCAGCCCCAGCATTTT. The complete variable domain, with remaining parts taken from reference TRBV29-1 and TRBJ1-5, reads SAVISQKPSRDICQRGTSLTIQCQVDSQVTMMFWYRQQPGQSLTLIATANQGSEATYESGFVIDKFPISRPNLTFSTLTVSNMSPEDSSIYLCSVAVAPNQPQHFGDGTRLSIL.

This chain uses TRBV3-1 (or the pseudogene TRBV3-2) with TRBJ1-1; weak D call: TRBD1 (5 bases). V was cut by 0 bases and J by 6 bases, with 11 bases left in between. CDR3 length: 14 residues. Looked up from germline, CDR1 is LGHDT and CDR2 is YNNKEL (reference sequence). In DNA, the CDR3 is TGTGCCAGCAGCCAAGAGCAGGGATGGTCTGAAGCTTTCTTT. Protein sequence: CASSQEQGWSEAFF.

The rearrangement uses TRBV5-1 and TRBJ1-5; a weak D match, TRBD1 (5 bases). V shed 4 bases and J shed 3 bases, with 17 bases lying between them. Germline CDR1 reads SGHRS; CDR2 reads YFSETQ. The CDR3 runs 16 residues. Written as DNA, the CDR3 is TGCGCCAGCAGCACCCTTCCAGGGATTGACAATCAGCCCCAGCATTTT. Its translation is CASSTLPGIDNQPQHF.

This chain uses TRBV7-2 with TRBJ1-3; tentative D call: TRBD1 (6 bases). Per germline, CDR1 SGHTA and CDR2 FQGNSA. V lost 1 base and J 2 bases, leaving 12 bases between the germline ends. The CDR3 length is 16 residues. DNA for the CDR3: TGTGCCAGCAGCTTAGGTCCGGGGGGCCCTGGAAACACCATATATTTT. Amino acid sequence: CASSLGPGGPGNTIYF.

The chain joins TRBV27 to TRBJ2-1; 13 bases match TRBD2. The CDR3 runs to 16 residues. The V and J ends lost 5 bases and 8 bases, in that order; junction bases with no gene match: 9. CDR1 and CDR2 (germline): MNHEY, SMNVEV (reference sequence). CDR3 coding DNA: TGTGCCAGCAGTCCCTCGGGACTAGCGGGAAGGTATGAGCAGTTCTTC. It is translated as CASSPSGLAGRYEQFF.

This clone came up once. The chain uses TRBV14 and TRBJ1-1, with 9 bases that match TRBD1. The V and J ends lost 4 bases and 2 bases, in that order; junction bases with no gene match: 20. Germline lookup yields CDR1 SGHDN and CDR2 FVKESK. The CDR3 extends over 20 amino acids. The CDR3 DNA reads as TGTGCCAGCAGCCTATACTCCAAACAGGGGGCTTTCCCTGGTAACACTGAAGCTTTCTTT. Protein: CASSLYSKQGAFPGNTEAFF.

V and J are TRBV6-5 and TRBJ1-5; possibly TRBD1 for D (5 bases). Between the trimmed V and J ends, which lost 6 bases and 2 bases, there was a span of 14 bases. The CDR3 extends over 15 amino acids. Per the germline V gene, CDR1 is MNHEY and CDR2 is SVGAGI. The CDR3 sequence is CASRDGGEGNQPQHF. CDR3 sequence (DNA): TGTGCCAGCAGAGACGGGGGGGAAGGCAATCAGCCCCAGCATTTT.

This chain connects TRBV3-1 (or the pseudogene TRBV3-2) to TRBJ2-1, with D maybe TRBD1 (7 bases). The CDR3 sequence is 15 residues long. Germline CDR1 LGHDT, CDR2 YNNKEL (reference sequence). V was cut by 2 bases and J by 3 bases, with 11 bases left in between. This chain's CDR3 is CASSQTGEDYNEQFF. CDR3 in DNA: TGTGCCAGCAGCCAAACAGGGGAGGACTACAATGAGCAGTTCTTC.

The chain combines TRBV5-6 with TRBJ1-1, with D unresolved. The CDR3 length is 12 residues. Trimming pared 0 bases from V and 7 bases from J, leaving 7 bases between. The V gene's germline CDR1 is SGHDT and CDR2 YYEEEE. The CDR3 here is CASSLGYSEAFF. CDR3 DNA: TGTGCCAGCAGCTTGGGCTACAGTGAAGCTTTCTTT.

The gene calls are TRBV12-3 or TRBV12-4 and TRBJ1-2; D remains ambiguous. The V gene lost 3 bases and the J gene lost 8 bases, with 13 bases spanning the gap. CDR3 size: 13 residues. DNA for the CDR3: TGTGCCAGCAGTTTTGCACAGTCATTAGGCTACACCTTC. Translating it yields CASSFAQSLGYTF.